This T cell receptor (beta chain) was observed in a study of blood T cell repertoires in COVID-19. About the research overall: Researchers got acute and convalescent COVID-19 samples from the United States, Italy and Spain. T cells, B-cell-depleted T cells, or PBMCs provided the cDNA or gDNA that served as material.

Under the authors' procedure: Nucleated cell counts were estimated from reference gene primer amplification. TCRdb's copy holds only in-frame clones and misses some; the assay was immunoSEQ multiplex PCR. From that table come the V and J calls and clone size; the DNA was used to work out D and trimming. The sample includes about 240,000 clones, 82% seen only once; the top ten take under 15%. The clonotype originates from a woman aged 55-75 years with active or convalescent COVID-19. Sequencing was carried out using peripheral blood.

The CDR3 nucleotides read TGTGCCAGCAAGGCTGAACCTAGATCCTACGAGCAGTACTTC. It specifies CASKAEPRSYEQYF. This chain joins TRBV6-5 and TRBJ2-7; D is unclear. V lost 7 bases, J lost 1 base, and 14 bases lay in between. Germline CDR1 reads MNHEY; CDR2 reads SVGAGI. The CDR3 contains 14 residues.